The T cell receptor (beta chain) under discussion was sequenced for a study of radiation and T cells in renal cell carcinoma. V was trimmed by 2 bases and J by 8 bases, leaving 12 bases between them. In germline, CDR1 is MNHNY, CDR2 SVGAGI (reference sequence). The CDR3 contains 13 residues. Study-wide points: Without pretreatment biopsies, baseline tumor clonotype presence was undetermined. Top tumor clonotypes rose in blood 2 weeks post-radiation, then contracted.

Described time point: baseline pretreatment blood. Treatment here: 15 Gy SBRT to primary tumor, nephrectomy 4 weeks later. Radiation-treated patients gave blood at baseline, week 2 and week 4. The protocol was immunoSEQ multiplex PCR, while the TCRdb copy is restricted to in-frame clones and leaves out a portion. The sample yields 120,000 to 150,000 clones, approximately 90% seen once. Of note for this clone: Its target is not known.

The receptor comes from an older woman with renal cell carcinoma. The input for sequencing was blood, taken from a patient whose treatment included radiotherapy and nephrectomy. This sequence joins TRBV6-6 and TRBJ1-2; D remains unclear. The CDR3 spells CASSYDPGSGYTF. DNA of the CDR3: TGTGCCAGCAGTTACGATCCCGGGAGCGGCTACACCTTC.